The clone carrying this TCR beta chain was observed many times. Per germline, CDR1 MNHEY and CDR2 SVGEGT. V dropped 2 bases and J dropped 4 bases, with 6 bases sitting between them. The CDR3 loop spans 13 amino acids. In the original workflow: Nucleated cell counts were estimated from reference gene primer amplification. Produced via immunoSEQ multiplex PCR; TCRdb's table is partial and in-frame only. That table is the source of V, J and clone size, and D and trimming were worked out from the DNA. The data contain approximately 110,000 clones, 75% to 90% of them singletons. These data originate in a study of blood T cell repertoires in COVID-19. Study overall: The samples span acute and convalescent COVID-19 from the United States, Italy and Spain. PBMCs, B-cell-depleted T cells, or T cells were the source of the cDNA or gDNA that made up the material.

Material for sequencing was peripheral blood. This receptor was identified in a human donor in a cohort sampled during active COVID-19. This chain connects TRBV6-2 or TRBV6-3 to TRBJ1-5; D remains unclear. The CDR3 loop reads CASSYDKNQPQHF. In DNA form, the CDR3 reads TGTGCCAGCAGTTACGACAAGAATCAGCCCCAGCATTTT.